The clone carrying this T cell receptor beta chain was picked up a small number of times. The study drew at least one pre-ART and at least two post-ART PBMC samples from every donor. V lost 4 bases and J lost 8, with 20 bases in between. The CDR3 runs to 15 residues. CDR1 is SGHNT and CDR2 is YENEEA in the germline V gene. The data were taken from a study of long-term antiretroviral therapy in people with HIV. At survey level, the immunoSEQ assay was run in its v3.0 version. This table comes from immunoSEQ multiplex PCR, and its TCRdb copy is limited to in-frame clones, with some not included. The table lists 20,000 to 25,000 clones, 60% to 80% of them singletons.

The receptor comes from a woman aged 40-49 years with HIV. The chain couples TRBV11-3 to TRBJ1-1; D is uncertain. The source material was unsorted PBMCs, sampled around 1.8 years before starting antiretroviral therapy. The CDR3 region is CASSSSFAWGYEAFF. CDR3 nucleotides: TGTGCCAGCAGCTCCTCGTTCGCTTGGGGATACGAAGCTTTCTTT.